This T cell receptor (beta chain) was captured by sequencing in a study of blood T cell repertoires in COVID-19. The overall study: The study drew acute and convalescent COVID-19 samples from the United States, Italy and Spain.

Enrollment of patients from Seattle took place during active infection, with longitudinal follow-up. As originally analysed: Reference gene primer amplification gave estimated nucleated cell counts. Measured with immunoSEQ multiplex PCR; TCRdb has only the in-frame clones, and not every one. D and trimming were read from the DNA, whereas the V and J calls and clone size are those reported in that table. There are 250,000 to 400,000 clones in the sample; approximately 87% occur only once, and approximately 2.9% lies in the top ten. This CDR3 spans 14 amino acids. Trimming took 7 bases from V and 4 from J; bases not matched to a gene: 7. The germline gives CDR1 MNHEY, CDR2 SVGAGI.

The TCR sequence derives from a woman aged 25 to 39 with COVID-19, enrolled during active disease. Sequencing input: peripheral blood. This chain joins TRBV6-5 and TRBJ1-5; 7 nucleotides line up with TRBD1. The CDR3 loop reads CASNNSGGNQPQHF. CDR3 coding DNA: TGTGCCAGCAATAATTCAGGGGGAAATCAGCCCCAGCATTTT.